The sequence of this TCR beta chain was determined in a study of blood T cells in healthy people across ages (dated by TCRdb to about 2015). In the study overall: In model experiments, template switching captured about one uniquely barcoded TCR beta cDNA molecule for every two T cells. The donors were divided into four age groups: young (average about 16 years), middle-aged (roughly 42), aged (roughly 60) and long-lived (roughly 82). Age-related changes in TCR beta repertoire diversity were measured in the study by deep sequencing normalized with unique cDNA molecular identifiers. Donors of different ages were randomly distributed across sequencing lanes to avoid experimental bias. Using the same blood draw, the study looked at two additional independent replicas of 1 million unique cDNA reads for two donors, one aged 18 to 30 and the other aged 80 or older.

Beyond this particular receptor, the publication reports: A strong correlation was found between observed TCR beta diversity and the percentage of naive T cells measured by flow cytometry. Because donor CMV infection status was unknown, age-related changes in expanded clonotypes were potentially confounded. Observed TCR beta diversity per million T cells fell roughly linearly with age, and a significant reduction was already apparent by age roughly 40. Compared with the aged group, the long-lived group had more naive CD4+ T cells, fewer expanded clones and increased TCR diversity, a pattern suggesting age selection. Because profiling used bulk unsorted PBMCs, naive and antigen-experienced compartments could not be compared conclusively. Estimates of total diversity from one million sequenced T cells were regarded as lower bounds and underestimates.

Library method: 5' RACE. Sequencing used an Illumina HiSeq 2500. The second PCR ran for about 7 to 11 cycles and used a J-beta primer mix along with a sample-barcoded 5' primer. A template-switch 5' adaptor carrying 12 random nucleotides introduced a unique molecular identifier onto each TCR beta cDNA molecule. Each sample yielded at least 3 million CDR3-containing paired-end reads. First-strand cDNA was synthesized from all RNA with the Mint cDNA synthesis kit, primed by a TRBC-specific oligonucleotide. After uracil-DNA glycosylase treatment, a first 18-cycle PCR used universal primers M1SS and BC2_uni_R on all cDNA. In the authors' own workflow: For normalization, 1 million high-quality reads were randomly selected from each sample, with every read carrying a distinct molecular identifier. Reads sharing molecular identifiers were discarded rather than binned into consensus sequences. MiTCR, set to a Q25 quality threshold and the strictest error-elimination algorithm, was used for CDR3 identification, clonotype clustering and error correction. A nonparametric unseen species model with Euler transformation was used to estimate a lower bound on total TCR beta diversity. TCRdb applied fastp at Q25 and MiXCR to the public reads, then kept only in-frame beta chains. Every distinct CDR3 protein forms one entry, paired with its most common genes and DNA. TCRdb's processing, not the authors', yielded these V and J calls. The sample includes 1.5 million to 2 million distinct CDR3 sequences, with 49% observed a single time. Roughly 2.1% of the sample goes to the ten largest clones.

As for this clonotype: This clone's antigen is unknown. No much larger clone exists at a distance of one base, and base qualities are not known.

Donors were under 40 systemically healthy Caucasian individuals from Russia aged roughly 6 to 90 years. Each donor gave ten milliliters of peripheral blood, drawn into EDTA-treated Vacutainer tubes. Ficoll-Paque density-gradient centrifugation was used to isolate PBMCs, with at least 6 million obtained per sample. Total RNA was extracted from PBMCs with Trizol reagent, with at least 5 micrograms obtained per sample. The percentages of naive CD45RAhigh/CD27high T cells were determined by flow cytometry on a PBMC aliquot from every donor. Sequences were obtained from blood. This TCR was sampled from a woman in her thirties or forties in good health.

The nucleotides read TGCAGCGTTGTTTTTAACTATGGCTACACCTTC. The translation is CSVVFNYGYTF. The chain is made from TRBV29-1 and TRBJ1-2; no D gene is confidently identified. The V end loses 4 bases and the J end loses 1 base, and a stretch of 4 bases separates them. Including cysteine and phenylalanine, the CDR3 has 11 amino acids. Left in the record is the CDR3 DNA by itself, 33 bases read in frame from the first base. The CDR1 and CDR2 encoded by the germline V gene are SQVTM and ANQGSEA. Where the CDR3 stops, the reference TRBV29-1 and TRBJ1-2 genes take over; the full variable domain is SAVISQKPSRDICQRGTSLTIQCQVDSQVTMMFWYRQQPGQSLTLIATANQGSEATYESGFVIDKFPISRPNLTFSTLTVSNMSPEDSSIYLCSVVFNYGYTFGSGTRLTVV.